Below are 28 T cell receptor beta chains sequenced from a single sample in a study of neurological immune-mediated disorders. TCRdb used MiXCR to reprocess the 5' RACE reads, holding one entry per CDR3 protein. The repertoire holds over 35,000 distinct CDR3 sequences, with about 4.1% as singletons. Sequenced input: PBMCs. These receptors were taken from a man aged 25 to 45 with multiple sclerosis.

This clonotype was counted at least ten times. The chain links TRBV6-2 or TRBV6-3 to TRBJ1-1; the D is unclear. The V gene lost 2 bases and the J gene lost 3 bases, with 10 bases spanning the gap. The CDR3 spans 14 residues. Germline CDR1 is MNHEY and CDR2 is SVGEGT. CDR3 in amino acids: CASSYAGGDTEAFF. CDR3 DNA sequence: TGTGCCAGCAGTTACGCAGGCGGTGACACTGAAGCTTTCTTT.

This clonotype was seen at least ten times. CDR3 sequence reads: CASSLAGGPNYNEQFF. CDR3 nucleotide sequence: TGTGCCAGCAGCCTCGCGGGGGGGCCTAACTACAATGAGCAGTTCTTC. The chain has TRBV27 and TRBJ2-1, with 9 bases identical to TRBD2. V lost 6 bases and J lost 3; bases outside the gene matches: 9. This CDR3 region has 16 residues. CDR1 is MNHEY, CDR2 SMNVEV, per germline (reference sequence).

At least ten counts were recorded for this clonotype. The CDR3 is CASADTEAFF. The CDR3 bases are TGTGCCAGTGCGGACACTGAAGCTTTCTTT. The V and J genes are TRBV19 and TRBJ1-1; no clear D gene. The CDR3 is 10 residues long. Trimming removed 8 bases at V and 3 bases at J, with 4 bases between. Germline V lookup: CDR1 LNHDA, CDR2 SQIVND (reference sequence).

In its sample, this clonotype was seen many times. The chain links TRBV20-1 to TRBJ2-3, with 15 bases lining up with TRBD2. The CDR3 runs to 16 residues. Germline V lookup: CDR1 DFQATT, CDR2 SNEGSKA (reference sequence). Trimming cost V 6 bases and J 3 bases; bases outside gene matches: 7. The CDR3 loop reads CSAPGLAGGRTDTQYF. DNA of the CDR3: TGCAGTGCGCCGGGACTAGCGGGGGGTAGGACAGATACGCAGTATTTT.

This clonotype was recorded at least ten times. CDR3: CASSYSTSTDTQYF. The CDR3 DNA is TGTGCCAGCAGTTACTCGACTAGCACAGATACGCAGTATTTT. J is TRBJ2-3 and V is TRBV6-2 or TRBV6-3; D ambiguous. Germline assignment: CDR1 MNHEY and CDR2 SVGEGT. V gave up 0 bases and J gave up 0 bases, with 4 bases separating them. This CDR3 spans 14 amino acids.

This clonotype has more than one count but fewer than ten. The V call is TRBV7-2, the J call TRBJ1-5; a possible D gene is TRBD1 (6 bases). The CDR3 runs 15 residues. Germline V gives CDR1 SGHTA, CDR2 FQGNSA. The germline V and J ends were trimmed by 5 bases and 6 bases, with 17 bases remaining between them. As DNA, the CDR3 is TGTGCCAGCAGCCTAAGTACAGGGTCTGGTCAGCCCCAGCATTTT. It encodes CASSLSTGSGQPQHF.

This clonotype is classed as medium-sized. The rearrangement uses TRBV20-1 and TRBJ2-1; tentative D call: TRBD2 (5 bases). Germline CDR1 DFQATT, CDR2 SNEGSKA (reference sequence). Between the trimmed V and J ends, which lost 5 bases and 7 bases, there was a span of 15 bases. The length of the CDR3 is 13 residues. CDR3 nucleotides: TGCAGTGCTTTCGGACTGGGTAGGAATGAGCAGTTCTTC. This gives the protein CSAFGLGRNEQFF.

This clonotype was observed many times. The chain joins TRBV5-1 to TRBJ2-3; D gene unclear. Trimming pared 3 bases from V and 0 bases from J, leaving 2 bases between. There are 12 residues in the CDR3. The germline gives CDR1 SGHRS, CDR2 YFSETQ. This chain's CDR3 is CASSSSTDTQYF. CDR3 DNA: TGCGCCAGCAGCTCGAGCACAGATACGCAGTATTTT.

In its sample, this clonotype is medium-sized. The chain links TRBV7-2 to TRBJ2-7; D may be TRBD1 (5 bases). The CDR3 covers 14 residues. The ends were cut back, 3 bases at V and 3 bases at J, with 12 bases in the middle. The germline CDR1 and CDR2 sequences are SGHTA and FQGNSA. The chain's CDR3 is CASSFKGSVYEQYF. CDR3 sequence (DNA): TGTGCCAGCAGCTTTAAGGGGTCGGTCTACGAGCAGTACTTC.

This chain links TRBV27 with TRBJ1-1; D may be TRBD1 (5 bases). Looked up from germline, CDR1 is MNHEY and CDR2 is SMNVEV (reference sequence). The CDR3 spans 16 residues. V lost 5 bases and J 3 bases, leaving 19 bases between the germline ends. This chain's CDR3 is CASSPLDGGRDTEAFF. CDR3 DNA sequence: TGTGCCAGCAGTCCCCTTGACGGGGGAAGGGACACTGAAGCTTTCTTT.

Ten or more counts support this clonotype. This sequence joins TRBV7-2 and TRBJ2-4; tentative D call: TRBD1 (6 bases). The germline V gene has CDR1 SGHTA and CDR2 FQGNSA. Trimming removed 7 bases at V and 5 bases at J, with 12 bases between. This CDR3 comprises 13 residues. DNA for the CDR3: TGTGCCAGCAACACTAGACAGGAAAACATTCAGTACTTC. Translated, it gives CASNTRQENIQYF.

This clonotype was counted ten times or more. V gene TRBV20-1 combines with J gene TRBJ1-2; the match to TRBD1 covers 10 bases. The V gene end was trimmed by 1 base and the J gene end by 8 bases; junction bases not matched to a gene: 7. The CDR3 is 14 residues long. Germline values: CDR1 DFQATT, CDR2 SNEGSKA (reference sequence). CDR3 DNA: TGCAGTGCTAGAGCCGGGACAGGGGTTGGGGGCTACACCTTC. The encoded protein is CSARAGTGVGGYTF.

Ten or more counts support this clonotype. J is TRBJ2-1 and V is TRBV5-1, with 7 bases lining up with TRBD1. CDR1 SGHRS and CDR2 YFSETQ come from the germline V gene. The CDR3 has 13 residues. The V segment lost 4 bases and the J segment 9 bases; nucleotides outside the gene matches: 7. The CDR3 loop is CASSAPGQTEQFF. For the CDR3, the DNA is TGCGCCAGCAGCGCACCGGGACAGACTGAGCAGTTCTTC.

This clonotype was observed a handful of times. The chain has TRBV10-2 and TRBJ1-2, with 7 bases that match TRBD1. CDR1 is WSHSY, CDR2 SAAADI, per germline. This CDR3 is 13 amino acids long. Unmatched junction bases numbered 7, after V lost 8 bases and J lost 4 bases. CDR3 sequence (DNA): TGCGCCAGCGGGACAGAAACTCTCTATGGCTACACCTTC. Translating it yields CASGTETLYGYTF.

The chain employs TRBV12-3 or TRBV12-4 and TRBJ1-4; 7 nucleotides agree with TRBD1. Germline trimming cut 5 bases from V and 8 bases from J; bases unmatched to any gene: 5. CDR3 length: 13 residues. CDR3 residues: CASSEGAREKLFF. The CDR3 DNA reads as TGTGCCAGCAGTGAGGGGGCTCGGGAAAAACTGTTTTTT.

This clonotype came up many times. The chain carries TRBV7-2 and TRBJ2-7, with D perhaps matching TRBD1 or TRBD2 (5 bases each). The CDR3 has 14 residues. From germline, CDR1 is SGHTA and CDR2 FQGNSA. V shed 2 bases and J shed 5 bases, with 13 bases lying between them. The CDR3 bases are TGTGCCAGCAGCTTAAGGGACGGGGCGGACGAGCAGTACTTC. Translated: CASSLRDGADEQYF. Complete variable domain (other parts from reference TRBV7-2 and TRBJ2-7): GAGVSQSPSNKVTEKGKDVELRCDPISGHTALYWYRQSLGQGLEFLIYFQGNSAPDKSGLPSDRFSAERTGGSVSTLTIQRTQQEDSAVYLCASSLRDGADEQYFGPGTRLTVT.

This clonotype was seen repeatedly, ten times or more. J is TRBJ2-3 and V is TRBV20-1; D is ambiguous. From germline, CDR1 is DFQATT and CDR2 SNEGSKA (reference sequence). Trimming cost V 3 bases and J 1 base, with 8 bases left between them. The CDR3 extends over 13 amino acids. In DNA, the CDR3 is TGCAGTGCTAGGGGCGAGGGCACAGATACGCAGTATTTT. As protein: CSARGEGTDTQYF.

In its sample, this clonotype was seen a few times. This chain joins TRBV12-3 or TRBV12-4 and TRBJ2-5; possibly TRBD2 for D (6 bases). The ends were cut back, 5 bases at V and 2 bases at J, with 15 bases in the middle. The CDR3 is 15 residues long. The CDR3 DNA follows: TGTGCCAGCAGTCGGGCGGGACGCTTACAAGAGACCCAGTACTTC. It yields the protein CASSRAGRLQETQYF.

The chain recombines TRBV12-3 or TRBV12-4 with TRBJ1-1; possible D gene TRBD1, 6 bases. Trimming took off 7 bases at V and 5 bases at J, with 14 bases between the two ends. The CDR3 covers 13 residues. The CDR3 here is CASTYRAGTEAFF. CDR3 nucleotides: TGTGCCAGCACATACAGGGCAGGGACTGAAGCTTTCTTT.

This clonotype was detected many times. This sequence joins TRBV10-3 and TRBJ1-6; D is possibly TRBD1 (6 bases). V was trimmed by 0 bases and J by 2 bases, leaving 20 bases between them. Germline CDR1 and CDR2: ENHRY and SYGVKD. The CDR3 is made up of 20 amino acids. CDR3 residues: CAISESPHPQGKPYNSPLHF. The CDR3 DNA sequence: TGTGCCATCAGTGAGTCCCCTCACCCCCAGGGGAAGCCCTATAATTCACCCCTCCACTTT.

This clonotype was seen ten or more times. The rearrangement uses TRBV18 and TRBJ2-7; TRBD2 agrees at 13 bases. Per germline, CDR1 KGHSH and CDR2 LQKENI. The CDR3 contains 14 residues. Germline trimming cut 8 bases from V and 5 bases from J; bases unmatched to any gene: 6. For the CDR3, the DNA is TGTGCCAGCGGGCGACTAGCGGGGGGCGACGAGCAGTACTTC. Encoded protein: CASGRLAGGDEQYF.

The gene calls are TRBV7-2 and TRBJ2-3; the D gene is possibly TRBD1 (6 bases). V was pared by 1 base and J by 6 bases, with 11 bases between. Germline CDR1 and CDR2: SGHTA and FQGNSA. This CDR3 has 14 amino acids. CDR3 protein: CASSLEWGPDTQYF. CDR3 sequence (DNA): TGTGCCAGCAGCTTAGAATGGGGGCCGGATACGCAGTATTTT. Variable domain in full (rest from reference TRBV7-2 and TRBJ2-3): GAGVSQSPSNKVTEKGKDVELRCDPISGHTALYWYRQSLGQGLEFLIYFQGNSAPDKSGLPSDRFSAERTGGSVSTLTIQRTQQEDSAVYLCASSLEWGPDTQYFGPGTRLTVL.

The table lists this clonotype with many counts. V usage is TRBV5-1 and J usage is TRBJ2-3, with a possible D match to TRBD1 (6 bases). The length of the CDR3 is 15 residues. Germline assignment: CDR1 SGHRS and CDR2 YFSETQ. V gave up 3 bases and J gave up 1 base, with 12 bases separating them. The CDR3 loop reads CASSSDSPGTDTQYF. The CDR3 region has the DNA TGCGCCAGCAGCTCGGACAGTCCGGGCACAGATACGCAGTATTTT.

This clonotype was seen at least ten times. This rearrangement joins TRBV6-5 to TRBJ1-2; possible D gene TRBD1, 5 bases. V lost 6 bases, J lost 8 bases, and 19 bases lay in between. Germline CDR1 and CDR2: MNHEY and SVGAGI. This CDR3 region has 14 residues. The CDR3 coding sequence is TGTGCCAGCAGCCCGGGACTGATCGGGGGAGGCTACACCTTC. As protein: CASSPGLIGGGYTF.

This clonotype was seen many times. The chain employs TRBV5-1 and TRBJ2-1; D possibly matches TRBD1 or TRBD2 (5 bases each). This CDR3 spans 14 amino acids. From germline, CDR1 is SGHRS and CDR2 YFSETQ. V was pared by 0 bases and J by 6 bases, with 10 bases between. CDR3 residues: CASSLGGALNEQFF. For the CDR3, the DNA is TGCGCCAGCAGCTTGGGAGGGGCCCTCAATGAGCAGTTCTTC.

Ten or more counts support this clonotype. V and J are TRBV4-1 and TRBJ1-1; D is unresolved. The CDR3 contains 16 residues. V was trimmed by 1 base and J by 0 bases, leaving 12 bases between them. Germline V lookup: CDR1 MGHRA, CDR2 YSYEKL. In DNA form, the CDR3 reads TGCGCCAGCAGCCAAGTTGGCGGAAAATTGAACACTGAAGCTTTCTTT. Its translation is CASSQVGGKLNTEAFF.

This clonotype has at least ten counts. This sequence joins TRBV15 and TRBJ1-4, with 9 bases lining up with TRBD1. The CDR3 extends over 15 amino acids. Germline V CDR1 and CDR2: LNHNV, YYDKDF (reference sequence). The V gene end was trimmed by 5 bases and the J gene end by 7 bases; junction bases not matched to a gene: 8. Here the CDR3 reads CATSFYRGPSEKLFF. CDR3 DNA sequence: TGTGCCACCAGCTTCTACAGGGGGCCGAGTGAAAAACTGTTTTTT.

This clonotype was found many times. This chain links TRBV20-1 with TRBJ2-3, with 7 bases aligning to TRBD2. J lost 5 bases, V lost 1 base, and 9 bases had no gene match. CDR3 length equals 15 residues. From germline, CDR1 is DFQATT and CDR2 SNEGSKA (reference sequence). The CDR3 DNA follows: TGCAGTGCTAGAGCCGGGACTACTGCCCTAGATACGCAGTATTTT. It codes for CSARAGTTALDTQYF.